Listed below are T cell receptor beta chains from one sample, sequenced in a study of T cell responses to AZD1222 COVID-19 vaccine. Libraries were prepared by immunoSEQ multiplex PCR; TCRdb keeps only in-frame clonotypes and omits some of them. This table holds tens of thousands of clones, around 90% found once. The source material was peripheral blood, sampled 28 days after the second dose of the MenACWY control vaccine. The receptors were gathered from an adult who received the MenACWY meningococcal vaccine as a control. The CDR3 runs from the conserved cysteine through the conserved F or W. The D gene is left open where the match is weak. Not every row has a clone size; where given, it reads once, few, many or a size class.

j_call clone_size cdr3_length v_call d_call cdr3_aa cdr3_nt
TRBJ1-2 . 17 TRBV4-3 TRBD1 CASSQDGFSGQNYGYTF TGCGCCAGCAGCCAAGATGGGTTTTCGGGACAGAACTATGGCTACACCTTC
TRBJ1-4 . 17 TRBV4-2 . CASSQDTDSATNEKLFF TGTGCCAGCAGCCAGGACACGGATAGTGCAACTAATGAAAAACTGTTTTTT
TRBJ1-2 . 13 TRBV28 . CASGTGGLYGYTF TGTGCCAGCGGGACGGGGGGTTTATACGGCTACACCTTC
TRBJ2-1 . 14 TRBV29-1 TRBD2 CSVERAGVYNEQFF TGCAGCGTTGAACGGGCGGGGGTCTACAATGAGCAGTTCTTC
TRBJ2-5 . 12 TRBV1 . CTSRGLQETQYF TGCACCAGCAGAGGACTTCAAGAGACCCAGTACTTC
TRBJ1-5 . 15 TRBV5-6 . CASSEGGGGNQPQHF TGTGCCAGCTCTGAGGGGGGCGGTGGCAATCAGCCCCAGCATTTT
TRBJ1-5 few 15 TRBV4-3 TRBD1 CASSQGWDRLQPQHF TGCGCCAGCAGCCAAGGTTGGGACAGGCTACAGCCCCAGCATTTT
TRBJ2-1 once 15 TRBV2 . CASSPGTLPGGEQFF TGTGCCAGCAGTCCCGGGACTCTCCCCGGGGGCGAGCAGTTCTTC
TRBJ2-1 . 13 TRBV29-1 . CSVAEGQYNEQFF TGCAGCGTTGCGGAGGGACAGTACAATGAGCAGTTCTTC
TRBJ2-7 . 16 TRBV4-3 TRBD2 CASSQDSAGGRDEQYF TGCGCCAGCAGCCAGGACTCCGCGGGAGGTCGAGACGAGCAGTACTTC
TRBJ2-7 . 14 TRBV7-2 TRBD1 CASSSRTGSYEQYF TGTGCCAGCAGCTCTCGGACAGGGTCCTACGAGCAGTACTTC
TRBJ2-2 . 13 TRBV7-8 . CASSLVVGGELFF TGTGCCAGCAGCTTAGTTGTAGGCGGGGAGCTGTTTTTT
TRBJ2-1 . 14 TRBV7-2 . CASKTAGPGNEQFF TGTGCCAGCAAGACGGCGGGGCCGGGCAATGAGCAGTTCTTC
TRBJ2-7 once 14 TRBV7-9 TRBD2 CASSPTSETYEQYF TGTGCCAGCAGTCCGACTAGCGAAACCTACGAGCAGTACTTC
TRBJ1-1 once 12 TRBV12-3/TRBV12-4 . CASSLGGNEAFF TGTGCCAGCAGTTTAGGGGGAAATGAAGCTTTCTTT
TRBJ2-2 . 14 TRBV14 TRBD1 CASSQTGVLGELFF TGTGCCAGCAGCCAAACAGGGGTACTGGGGGAGCTGTTTTTT
TRBJ1-4 . 15 TRBV7-8 . CASSLAAGRGEKLFF TGTGCCAGCAGCTTAGCAGCAGGGAGGGGAGAAAAACTGTTTTTT
TRBJ1-2 . 16 TRBV4-2 . CASSQSRNRDFYGYTF TGTGCCAGCAGCCAATCTCGTAACAGGGATTTCTATGGCTACACCTTC
TRBJ1-1 . 17 TRBV7-6 . CASSSYTGYTVVTEAFF TGTGCCAGCAGCTCGTATACAGGTTACACTGTGGTCACTGAAGCTTTCTTT
TRBJ2-3 . 15 TRBV11-2 TRBD2 CASSPGLAGADTQYF TGTGCCAGCAGCCCCGGACTAGCGGGAGCCGATACGCAGTATTTT